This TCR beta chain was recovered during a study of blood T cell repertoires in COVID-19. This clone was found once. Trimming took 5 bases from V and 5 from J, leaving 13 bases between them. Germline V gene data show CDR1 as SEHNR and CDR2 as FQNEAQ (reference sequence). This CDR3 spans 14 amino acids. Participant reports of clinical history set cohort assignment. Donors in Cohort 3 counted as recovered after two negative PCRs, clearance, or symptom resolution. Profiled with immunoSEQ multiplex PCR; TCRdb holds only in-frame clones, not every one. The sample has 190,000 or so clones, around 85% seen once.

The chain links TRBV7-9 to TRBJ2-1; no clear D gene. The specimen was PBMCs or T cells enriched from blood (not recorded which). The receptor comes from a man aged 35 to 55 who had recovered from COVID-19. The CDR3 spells CASSPSRSDNEQFF. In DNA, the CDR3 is TGTGCCAGCAGCCCATCTAGGAGCGACAATGAGCAGTTCTTC.